Shown below are 31 T cell receptor beta chains from a single sample sequenced in a study of CD4 T cells in relation to SARS-CoV-2 and coronaviruses (dated by TCRdb to 2020 to 2022). For these TCRs, the target antigens are not known. CD4+ T cells from unexposed donors were collected before the COVID-19 pandemic (2011-2018). Following 10 days of culture, the EasySep CD4+ T cell isolation kit was used to isolate CD4+ T cells. Library generation was performed with the immunoSEQ multiplex PCR assay. TCRdb obtained this table from immuneACCESS and retained in-frame rearrangements with V and J assigned. These tables miss some clones; where compared with another copy, unresolved V genes account for less than half of the shortfall, and the remainder is unexplained. This sample has some 30,000 clones in its table, and about 78% of those were observed once. Roughly 15% of the sample lies in the top ten. Input material: CD4+ T cells from PBMCs, cultured in vitro. The receptor source for this set is a human donor in good health.

V gene TRBV19 combines with J gene TRBJ1-5; 9 bases match TRBD1. Germline values: CDR1 LNHDA, CDR2 SQIVND (reference sequence). The CDR3 contains 15 residues. With V trimmed by 5 bases and J by 2 bases, 4 bases remained unmatched. For the CDR3, the DNA is TGTGCCAGTAGTTCGGGACAGGGTGGCAATCAGCCCCAGCATTTT. Its translation is CASSSGQGGNQPQHF.

The rearrangement links TRBV7-9 to TRBJ1-1; possible D gene TRBD1, 6 bases. Germline CDR1 SEHNR, CDR2 FQNEAQ (reference sequence). Trimming removed 1 base from V and 3 bases from J, with 6 bases in between. The CDR3 sequence is 13 residues long. The CDR3: CASSLEGDTEAFF. CDR3 sequence (DNA): TGTGCCAGCAGCTTAGAGGGGGACACTGAAGCTTTCTTT.

This clone was found a few times. J is TRBJ1-1 and V is TRBV5-4; D is possibly TRBD1 (6 bases). Trimming cost V 0 bases and J 0 bases, with 12 bases left between them. This CDR3 has 16 residues. CDR1 is SGHNT, CDR2 YYREEE, per germline (reference sequence). The CDR3 here is CASSLAYTGMNTEAFF. As DNA, the CDR3 is TGTGCCAGCAGCTTGGCTTATACAGGGATGAACACTGAAGCTTTCTTT.

The chain employs TRBV3-1 (or the pseudogene TRBV3-2) and TRBJ1-2, with 7 bases matching TRBD1. CDR1 LGHDT and CDR2 YNNKEL come from the germline V gene (reference sequence). This CDR3 is built from 15 residues. The V gene end was trimmed by 2 bases and the J gene end by 0 bases; junction bases not matched to a gene: 3. CDR3 sequence (DNA): TGTGCCAGCAGCCAATTTCAGGGGGCTAACTATGGCTACACCTTC. Translated, it gives CASSQFQGANYGYTF.

This clone was observed a single time. V gene TRBV2 combines with J gene TRBJ2-3, with 7 nucleotides matching TRBD1. Germline V gene sequence: CDR1 SNHLY, CDR2 FYNNEI. The CDR3 covers 14 residues. V shed 7 bases and J 2 bases; nucleotides not matched to a gene: 6. The CDR3 DNA is TGTGCCAGCACTTGGGACAGCCACACAGATACGCAGTATTTT. This codes for CASTWDSHTDTQYF.

The rearrangement joins TRBV18 to TRBJ2-7, with D unclear. The CDR3 runs to 15 residues. Per germline, CDR1 KGHSH and CDR2 LQKENI. The V gene lost 0 bases and the J gene lost 9 bases, with 18 bases spanning the gap. The CDR3 sequence is CASSPPNGENVGQYF. CDR3 coding DNA: TGTGCCAGCTCACCACCTAATGGGGAAAACGTCGGGCAGTACTTC.

The chain joins TRBV2 to TRBJ2-5; D is uncertain. Germline CDR1 and CDR2: SNHLY and FYNNEI. This CDR3 comprises 11 residues. V dropped 5 bases and J dropped 7 bases, with 8 bases sitting between them. The CDR3 sequence is CASSTSGTQYF. The CDR3 DNA is TGTGCCAGCAGTACCTCGGGGACCCAGTACTTC.

This chain uses TRBV5-1 with TRBJ2-2, with D unclear. V lost 4 bases, J lost 1 base, and 8 bases lay in between. The germline gives CDR1 SGHRS, CDR2 YFSETQ. The CDR3 extends over 14 amino acids. In DNA form, the CDR3 reads TGCGCCAGCAGCCCTAGACAGAACACCGGGGAGCTGTTTTTT. This translates into CASSPRQNTGELFF.

This chain joins TRBV4-3 and TRBJ2-5; the match to TRBD2 covers 9 bases. With 0 bases clipped from V and 4 bases from J, the junction kept 9 bases outside the gene matches. Germline V CDR1 and CDR2: LGHNA, YSLEER. The CDR3 covers 17 residues. The CDR3 loop reads CASSQEWVTSGPETQYF. The CDR3 DNA sequence: TGCGCCAGCAGCCAAGAATGGGTGACTAGCGGCCCAGAGACCCAGTACTTC.

The rearrangement joins TRBV27 to TRBJ2-3; TRBD2 matches 8 bases. With V trimmed by 0 bases and J by 1 base, 12 bases remained unmatched. Germline values: CDR1 MNHEY, CDR2 SMNVEV (reference sequence). The CDR3 is made up of 19 amino acids. CDR3 coding DNA: TGTGCCAGCAGTTTATCGCTAGCGGGTACCTTCACAGGCACAGATACGCAGTATTTT. Protein sequence: CASSLSLAGTFTGTDTQYF.

The chain joins TRBV7-2 to TRBJ2-1; D ambiguous. CDR1 and CDR2 (germline): SGHTA, FQGNSA. The CDR3 contains 15 residues. Trimming pared 1 base from V and 8 bases from J, leaving 15 bases between. CDR3: CASSLGLMTIDEQFF. The CDR3 DNA is TGTGCCAGCAGCTTAGGATTAATGACAATCGATGAGCAGTTCTTC. Filled out from reference TRBV7-2 and TRBJ2-1, the complete variable domain reads GAGVSQSPSNKVTEKGKDVELRCDPISGHTALYWYRQSLGQGLEFLIYFQGNSAPDKSGLPSDRFSAERTGGSVSTLTIQRTQQEDSAVYLCASSLGLMTIDEQFFGPGTRLTVL.

This chain uses TRBV3-1 (or the pseudogene TRBV3-2) with TRBJ2-3; D possibly corresponds to TRBD2 (5 bases). Germline CDR1 LGHDT, CDR2 YNNKEL (reference sequence). There are 15 residues in the CDR3. Trimming took off 1 base at V and 6 bases at J, with 14 bases between the two ends. CDR3 protein: CASSQVGGSRDTQYF. The CDR3 region has the DNA TGTGCCAGCAGCCAAGTAGGTGGGAGTCGGGATACGCAGTATTTT.

V and J are TRBV3-1 (or the pseudogene TRBV3-2) and TRBJ2-3; possibly TRBD2 for D (5 bases). This CDR3 region has 13 residues. The V and J ends lost 0 bases and 8 bases respectively, with 9 bases between them. Germline loops: CDR1 LGHDT, CDR2 YNNKEL (reference sequence). The CDR3 bases are TGTGCCAGCAGCCAAGAGAGCCGGGGTACGCAGTATTTT. Protein sequence: CASSQESRGTQYF.

The V call is TRBV4-1, the J call TRBJ2-3; no reliable D call. Germline CDR1 is MGHRA and CDR2 is YSYEKL. Trimming took 1 base from V and 4 from J, leaving 21 bases between them. The CDR3 is 18 amino acids. The CDR3 coding sequence is TGCGCCAGCAGCCAAGTAGGGCTGGGTGGGTCCCGCGCAGATACGCAGTATTTT. The encoded protein is CASSQVGLGGSRADTQYF.

The gene calls are TRBV6-5 and TRBJ2-3; TRBD2 matches at 7 bases. Germline V CDR1 and CDR2: MNHEY, SVGAGI. CDR3 length: 14 residues. Trimming cost V 2 bases and J 7 bases; bases outside gene matches: 6. CDR3 sequence: CASSYGEGKYTQYF. CDR3 DNA: TGTGCCAGCAGTTACGGGGAGGGGAAATATACGCAGTATTTT.

The chain is built from TRBV30 and TRBJ1-1; no clear D gene. The V gene's germline CDR1 is GTSNPN and CDR2 SVGIG (reference sequence). The V end was cut by 5 bases, the J end by 6 bases, with 10 bases between. This CDR3 has 11 residues. CDR3 residues: CAWVRGSEAFF. The CDR3 bases are TGTGCCTGGGTCCGGGGATCTGAAGCTTTCTTT.

The gene calls are TRBV9 and TRBJ1-1, with D maybe TRBD1 (6 bases). The CDR3 contains 12 residues. Trimming cost V 0 bases and J 9 bases, with 9 bases left between them. Germline V CDR1 and CDR2: SGDLS, YYNGEE. The CDR3 loop reads CASSVGRGQAFF. In DNA form, the CDR3 reads TGTGCCAGCAGCGTAGGCAGGGGACAAGCTTTCTTT.

This chain uses TRBV14 with TRBJ2-3; TRBD2 agrees at 9 bases. This CDR3 region has 16 residues. The junction had 8 bases not matched to a gene; V was cut back by 5 bases and J by 2 bases. Germline V gene data show CDR1 as SGHDN and CDR2 as FVKESK. The CDR3 DNA reads TGTGCCAGCAGCTACCGGCTAGCGGGGAACACAGATACGCAGTATTTT. It yields the protein CASSYRLAGNTDTQYF.

This chain joins TRBV5-1 and TRBJ1-1; TRBD1 aligns across 7 bases. V lost 4 bases, J lost 5 bases, and 8 bases stayed unmatched. The length of the CDR3 is 14 residues. From germline, CDR1 is SGHRS and CDR2 YFSETQ. The CDR3 region is CASSPGQLGTEAFF. CDR3 in DNA: TGCGCCAGCAGCCCGGGACAGCTAGGAACTGAAGCTTTCTTT. The whole variable domain, remainder taken from reference TRBV5-1 and TRBJ1-1, is KAGVTQTPRYLIKTRGQQVTLSCSPISGHRSVSWYQQTPGQGLQFLFEYFSETQRNKGNFPGRFSGRQFSNSRSEMNVSTLELGDSALYLCASSPGQLGTEAFFGQGTRLTVV.

In this sample, this clone turned up once. V is TRBV6-1 and J is TRBJ1-4; TRBD1 agrees at 7 bases. The CDR3 runs to 14 residues. The V gene's germline CDR1 is MNHNS and CDR2 SASEGT. Trimming removed 3 bases from V and 4 bases from J; junction bases left unmatched: 2. This chain's CDR3 is CASSEGQINEKLFF. CDR3 sequence (DNA): TGTGCCAGCAGTGAGGGACAGATTAATGAAAAACTGTTTTTT.

This chain joins TRBV7-2 and TRBJ1-2; 9 bases map to TRBD1. Per the germline V gene, CDR1 is SGHTA and CDR2 is FQGNSA. CDR3 size: 13 residues. Trimming cost V 9 bases and J 11 bases; bases outside gene matches: 13. The CDR3 DNA sequence: TGTGCCAGTGGAGGGACAGGGACCCGCCGGTACACCTTC. Amino acid sequence: CASGGTGTRRYTF.

The J gene is TRBJ1-2, the V gene TRBV11-2; D gene unclear. V dropped 1 base and J dropped 10 bases, with 7 bases sitting between them. The CDR3 is 11 residues long. Germline V gene data show CDR1 as SGHAT and CDR2 as FQNNGV. This CDR3 is CASSLGLAYTF. The CDR3, as DNA: TGTGCCAGCAGCTTAGGGCTAGCCTACACCTTC.

The chain is built from TRBV6-1 and TRBJ2-2; no reliable D call. The germline V gene has CDR1 MNHNS and CDR2 SASEGT. V lost 1 base to trimming and J lost 3 bases, with 12 bases between them. CDR3 size: 16 residues. In DNA, the CDR3 is TGTGCCAGCAGTGAAGTGGGCGAACGGGACACCGGGGAGCTGTTTTTT. Translation gives CASSEVGERDTGELFF.

The chain employs TRBV6-2 or TRBV6-3 and TRBJ1-5, with a possible D match to TRBD1 (5 bases). Deletions cut 2 bases from V and 7 bases from J, with 15 bases between. Germline CDR1 is MNHEY and CDR2 is SVGEGT. The CDR3 is 15 residues long. The DNA of the CDR3 is TGTGCCAGCAGTTACCTTTCTGGGGGGAGCCAGCCCCAGCATTTT. Residues: CASSYLSGGSQPQHF.

The chain uses TRBV23-1 and TRBJ1-1; D is uncertain. TRBV23-1 falls under the ORF class, with uncertain function. CDR3 length: 16 residues. Trimming pared 7 bases from V and 0 bases from J, leaving 18 bases between. The chain's CDR3 is CASTEIVVPMNTEAFF. CDR3 in DNA: TGCGCCAGCACCGAAATAGTGGTACCTATGAACACTGAAGCTTTCTTT.

V usage is TRBV5-1 and J usage is TRBJ2-1, with D perhaps matching TRBD2 (7 bases). The V end was cut by 4 bases, the J end by 0 bases, with 14 bases between. CDR3 length: 16 residues. Germline values: CDR1 SGHRS, CDR2 YFSETQ. The CDR3 region is CASSPGGGSSYNEQFF. The CDR3 region has the DNA TGCGCCAGCAGCCCGGGGGGCGGGAGCTCCTACAATGAGCAGTTCTTC.

This chain joins TRBV6-1 and TRBJ2-2, with 11 bases fitting TRBD2. The CDR3 is 17 amino acids. V lost 4 bases to trimming and J lost 4 bases; unmatched junction nucleotides: 8. Germline CDR1 is MNHNS and CDR2 is SASEGT. The CDR3 nucleotides read TGTGCCAGCAGTGGAATAGCGGGAGGGCCGAGCACCGGGGAGCTGTTTTTT. Its translation is CASSGIAGGPSTGELFF.

A single count supports this clone. The chain is built from TRBV28 and TRBJ2-5; D is ambiguous. Trimming cost V 3 bases and J 8 bases, with 10 bases left between them. Germline V lookup: CDR1 MDHEN, CDR2 SYDVKM. This CDR3 is built from 12 residues. This CDR3 reads CASSFQAHTQYF. In DNA, the CDR3 is TGTGCCAGCAGTTTCCAGGCACACACCCAGTACTTC.

The rearrangement links TRBV7-2 to TRBJ1-1; D perhaps matches TRBD1 (5 bases). This CDR3 spans 15 amino acids. Looked up from germline, CDR1 is SGHTA and CDR2 is FQGNSA. V was pared by 4 bases and J by 6 bases, with 18 bases between. Here the CDR3 reads CASSSDRGKRAEAFF. The CDR3 DNA is TGTGCCAGCAGCTCAGATCGGGGGAAGAGGGCTGAAGCTTTCTTT.

V is TRBV4-1 and J is TRBJ1-2; 7 bases align to TRBD1. Germline V gene lookup returns CDR1 MGHRA and CDR2 YSYEKL. The CDR3 contains 15 residues. J lost 8 bases, V lost 0 bases, and 9 bases had no gene match. The CDR3 DNA reads as TGCGCCAGCAGCCAAGAAGGGAGGGGGCCTGGAGGCTACACCTTC. As protein: CASSQEGRGPGGYTF.

The V gene is TRBV7-2, the J gene TRBJ2-3; 8 bases match TRBD2. The V and J ends lost 1 base and 6 bases, in that order; junction bases with no gene match: 6. The CDR3 extends over 15 amino acids. Germline V gives CDR1 SGHTA, CDR2 FQGNSA. The CDR3 DNA is TGTGCCAGCAGCTTAGGGGTAGCGGGGTGGGATACGCAGTATTTT. Translation gives CASSLGVAGWDTQYF.